The 15 T cell receptor beta chains listed next were all sequenced from one sample in a study of CD8 T cells in ankylosing spondylitis listed by TCRdb under 2017. Libraries were prepared through 5' RACE. Data came from an Illumina HiSeq 2500. The public sequencing data were trimmed at Q25 with fastp and processed into clonotypes with MiXCR by TCRdb, which kept only in-frame beta chains. CDR3 protein duplicates are merged, each entry listing the most common genes and DNA. This sample has 130,000 or so distinct CDR3 sequences in its table, and about an eighth of those were observed once. About 3.8% of the sample is held by the ten biggest clonotypes. The specimen was blood, either unsorted or a sorted T cell fraction (not recorded which). The receptors derive from a female donor with ankylosing spondylitis or in good health (not recorded which).

This clonotype was seen repeatedly, ten times or more. The V call is TRBV12-3 or TRBV12-4, the J call TRBJ2-3; D might be TRBD1 (5 bases). The CDR3 is 15 amino acids. Deletions cut 6 bases from V and 4 bases from J, with 17 bases between. Here the CDR3 reads CASRPGLSGSDTQYF. CDR3 nucleotide sequence: TGTGCCAGCAGACCCGGGCTGTCAGGGTCAGATACGCAGTATTTT.

Notes on this clonotype: Its ends do not fully match the called genes, so a read error is possible. The chain combines TRBV29-1 with TRBJ2-7; TRBD2 aligns across 7 bases. In germline, CDR1 is SQVTM, CDR2 ANQGSEA. This CDR3 spans 13 amino acids. The CDR3 DNA reads as TGCAGCGTTCATCCGGGAGGTGGTGGTAAGCAGAACTTC. Its translation is CSVHPGGGGKQNF.

This clonotype was counted only a few times. The chain carries TRBV19 and TRBJ2-5; no firm D call. The germline V and J ends were trimmed by 3 bases and 0 bases, with 5 bases remaining between them. This CDR3 is 13 amino acids long. Germline CDR1 LNHDA, CDR2 SQIVND (reference sequence). CDR3 loop: CASSIRYQETQYF. In nucleotides, the CDR3 is TGTGCCAGTAGTATCCGTTACCAAGAGACCCAGTACTTC.

The rearrangement joins TRBV5-1 to TRBJ1-4, with TRBD1 as a possible D gene (6 bases). The CDR3 length is 16 residues. Per germline, CDR1 SGHRS and CDR2 YFSETQ. V lost 3 bases and J lost 0, with 12 bases in between. The CDR3 nucleotides read TGCGCCAGCAGCTCTGGGGGCGGGACAACTAATGAAAAACTGTTTTTT. Residues: CASSSGGGTTNEKLFF.

This clonotype showed up many times. The gene calls are TRBV4-2 and TRBJ1-2; D possibly corresponds to TRBD1 (6 bases). This CDR3 is built from 13 residues. Deletions cut 1 base from V and 3 bases from J, with 6 bases between. Germline V gene data show CDR1 as LGHNA and CDR2 as YNFKEQ. The CDR3 coding sequence is TGTGCCAGCAGCCAAGGGACAGACTATGGCTACACCTTC. Translating gives CASSQGTDYGYTF.

This clonotype was counted a few times. V gene TRBV7-3 combines with J gene TRBJ1-1; no clear D. CDR1 is SGHTA, CDR2 FQGTGA, per germline. The ends were cut back, 2 bases at V and 8 bases at J, with 12 bases in the middle. The CDR3 has 13 residues. CDR3 protein: CASSLWADGEAFF. CDR3 in DNA: TGTGCCAGCAGCTTATGGGCAGACGGGGAAGCTTTCTTT.

This clonotype was found many times. The chain uses TRBV2 and TRBJ2-7, with a possible D match to TRBD1 (6 bases). Germline V gives CDR1 SNHLY, CDR2 FYNNEI. V lost 5 bases and J lost 3, with 17 bases in between. CDR3 length equals 15 residues. In nucleotides, the CDR3 is TGTGCCAGCAGTCTTGACAGGACGAACCACTACGAGCAGTACTTC. It specifies CASSLDRTNHYEQYF.

In this sample, this clonotype turned up many times. V is TRBV7-8 and J is TRBJ2-1, with 9 bases identical to TRBD2. Germline loops: CDR1 SGHVS, CDR2 FQNEAQ. The junction had 7 bases not matched to a gene; V was cut back by 3 bases and J by 1 base. There are 17 residues in the CDR3. CDR3 protein: CASSFRRLAASYNEQFF. In DNA form, the CDR3 reads TGTGCCAGCAGCTTCCGACGACTAGCGGCTTCCTACAATGAGCAGTTCTTC.

This clonotype was observed a few times. The chain employs TRBV29-1 and TRBJ2-7; 10 bases are shared with TRBD2. Germline V gives CDR1 SQVTM, CDR2 ANQGSEA. This CDR3 has 14 amino acids. The junction had 6 bases not matched to a gene; V was cut back by 5 bases and J by 2 bases. The CDR3 sequence: CSVYSGTSAYEQYF. CDR3 bases: TGCAGCGTTTACTCCGGGACTAGCGCCTACGAGCAGTACTTC.

This clonotype was detected a few times. The genes are TRBV18 and TRBJ1-1; TRBD1 agrees at 8 bases. The V gene end was trimmed by 5 bases and the J gene end by 6 bases; junction bases not matched to a gene: 8. Germline CDR1 and CDR2: KGHSH and LQKENI. The CDR3 runs to 14 residues. The CDR3 DNA is TGTGCCAGCTCAATCGGACAGGGAGGGTCTGAAGCTTTCTTT. Encoded protein: CASSIGQGGSEAFF.

This clonotype was seen only a few times. V usage is TRBV7-6 and J usage is TRBJ2-1, with 8 positions matching TRBD1. This CDR3 contains 14 residues. CDR1 is SGHVS, CDR2 FNYEAQ, per germline. V shed 5 bases, J shed 6 bases, and the junction held 6 bases outside the gene matches. This CDR3 is CASSDRGGSNEQFF. The CDR3, as DNA: TGTGCCAGCAGCGACAGGGGTGGATCCAATGAGCAGTTCTTC.

This clonotype was seen ten or more times. V usage is TRBV27 and J usage is TRBJ2-3; D gene uncertain. The CDR3 loop spans 14 amino acids. Trimming pared 11 bases from V and 6 bases from J, leaving 21 bases between. Germline V gene lookup returns CDR1 MNHEY and CDR2 SMNVEV (reference sequence). CDR3 coding DNA: TGTGCCTATAGTAAGGAAAGGTCTGGTGATACGCAGTATTTT. This encodes CAYSKERSGDTQYF.

This clonotype was detected ten times or more. The gene calls are TRBV25-1 and TRBJ2-7; tentatively, D is TRBD1 or TRBD2 (6 bases each). The CDR3 runs to 13 residues. Trimming took off 8 bases at V and 0 bases at J, with 11 bases between the two ends. CDR1 and CDR2 (germline): MGHDK, SYGVNS. Here the CDR3 reads CASGGTSSYEQYF. The DNA for the CDR3 is TGTGCCAGCGGGGGGACATCCTCCTACGAGCAGTACTTC.

At least ten counts were recorded for this clonotype. The chain recombines TRBV5-1 with TRBJ2-3; the D is unclear. V was cut by 4 bases and J by 2 bases, with 11 bases left in between. This CDR3 is built from 14 residues. Germline V lookup: CDR1 SGHRS, CDR2 YFSETQ. The CDR3 nucleotides read TGCGCCAGCAGCCCGTCGAACCCCACAGATACGCAGTATTTT. This sequence encodes CASSPSNPTDTQYF.

The V call is TRBV7-6, the J call TRBJ1-3; TRBD1 is a possible D gene (5 bases). CDR1 SGHVS and CDR2 FNYEAQ come from the germline V gene. This CDR3 has 15 residues. Trimming removed 4 bases at V and 4 bases at J, with 14 bases between. For the CDR3, the DNA is TGTGCCAGCAGCTCCCAGTACGAGGGGGGAAACACCATATATTTT. This encodes CASSSQYEGGNTIYF.